The 25 T cell receptor beta chains in this list originate from one sample, sequenced in a study of blood T cell repertoires in COVID-19. Sequenced by immunoSEQ multiplex PCR; TCRdb stores in-frame clones only, minus some. The table shows a few hundred thousand clones, with more than 70% occurring only once. What was sequenced was peripheral blood. The source of these receptors is a woman aged 50 to 65 with acute or convalescent COVID-19.

This clone was observed a handful of times. The rearrangement links TRBV10-3 to TRBJ1-2, with D possibly being TRBD1 (5 bases). The CDR3 is 12 residues long. Trimming stripped 10 bases from V and 3 bases from J, with 12 bases between. Germline V gives CDR1 ENHRY, CDR2 SYGVKD. The CDR3 reads CATPGPYYGYTF. The DNA of the CDR3 is TGTGCCACCCCAGGGCCCTACTATGGCTACACCTTC.

Written as DNA, the CDR3 is TGTGCCAGCAGTTACTCGAGTGTGAATGAGCAGTTCTTC. Translation gives CASSYSSVNEQFF. The genes are TRBV6-5 and TRBJ2-1; D is uncertain. The V gene's germline CDR1 is MNHEY and CDR2 SVGAGI. Trimming removed 0 bases from V and 7 bases from J, with 7 bases in between. This CDR3 has 13 amino acids.

This sequence joins TRBV5-1 and TRBJ2-7; D may be TRBD2 (5 bases). Germline CDR1 and CDR2: SGHRS and YFSETQ. The CDR3 sequence is 15 residues long. The ends were cut back, 4 bases at V and 1 base at J, with 15 bases in the middle. CDR3 bases: TGCGCCAGCAGCCGGACCGGGAAAGGATCCTACGAGCAGTACTTC. This sequence encodes CASSRTGKGSYEQYF.

The J gene is TRBJ2-7, the V gene TRBV3-1 (or the pseudogene TRBV3-2); 7 bases align to TRBD1. From germline, CDR1 is LGHDT and CDR2 YNNKEL (reference sequence). The CDR3 is 13 residues long. Losses at the gene ends were 9 bases for V and 2 bases for J; bases not matched to a gene: 7. The CDR3 loop reads CASQGQQTYEQYF. The DNA for the CDR3 is TGTGCCAGTCAGGGACAGCAAACCTACGAGCAGTACTTC.

The rearrangement uses TRBV24-1 and TRBJ2-1, with a weak D call TRBD1 (6 bases). The CDR3 totals 14 residues. Germline-derived CDR1 and CDR2 are KGHDR and SFDVKD. Trimming stripped 7 bases from V and 5 bases from J, with 14 bases between. The chain's CDR3 is CATRGFGGDNEQFF. The CDR3 DNA sequence: TGTGCCACCAGGGGATTTGGGGGCGACAATGAGCAGTTCTTC.

The sample holds one count of this clone. This chain joins TRBV6-1 and TRBJ1-6; D not certain. This CDR3 contains 15 residues. Trimming shortened V by 1 base and J by 0 bases, and 4 bases separated the two germline ends. The germline gives CDR1 MNHNS, CDR2 SASEGT. CDR3 sequence (DNA): TGTGCCAGCAGTGAAGGGCCCTCCTATAATTCACCCCTCCACTTT. Translation: CASSEGPSYNSPLHF.

A few counts support this clone. The rearrangement links TRBV5-1 to TRBJ2-3, with D possibly being TRBD2 (5 bases). Trimming removed 0 bases from V and 3 bases from J, with 11 bases in between. The length of the CDR3 is 15 residues. Per the germline V gene, CDR1 is SGHRS and CDR2 is YFSETQ. The CDR3 DNA follows: TGCGCCAGCAGCTTGGGGGCGGGCCAAACAGATACGCAGTATTTT. Residues: CASSLGAGQTDTQYF.

CDR3 loop: CASSLLAGGGEQYF. Written as DNA, the CDR3 is TGTGCCAGCAGTTTATTGGCGGGAGGCGGTGAGCAGTACTTC. The chain is built from TRBV28 and TRBJ2-7, with TRBD2 identical over 8 bases. There are 14 residues in the CDR3. Germline CDR1 reads MDHEN; CDR2 reads SYDVKM. With 1 base clipped from V and 7 bases from J, the junction kept 6 bases outside the gene matches.

This chain joins TRBV7-2 and TRBJ2-7; D is unclear. This CDR3 contains 13 residues. V shed 5 bases and J shed 0 bases, with 8 bases lying between them. The germline gives CDR1 SGHTA, CDR2 FQGNSA. In nucleotides, the CDR3 is TGTGCCAGCAGCCTACACAGCTCCTACGAGCAGTACTTC. Its translation: CASSLHSSYEQYF. The full variable domain, rest sourced from reference TRBV7-2 and TRBJ2-7, is GAGVSQSPSNKVTEKGKDVELRCDPISGHTALYWYRQSLGQGLEFLIYFQGNSAPDKSGLPSDRFSAERTGGSVSTLTIQRTQQEDSAVYLCASSLHSSYEQYFGPGTRLTVT.

The gene calls are TRBV6-5 and TRBJ2-3; 7 nucleotides line up with TRBD2. Germline V CDR1 and CDR2: MNHEY, SVGAGI. Trimming took 0 bases from V and 4 from J; bases not matched to a gene: 4. The CDR3 totals 15 residues. The CDR3 nucleotides are TGTGCCAGCAGTTACTCGAGCCGGGGGGCAGATACGCAGTATTTT. It encodes CASSYSSRGADTQYF.

The chain combines TRBV27 with TRBJ1-2; D not resolved. V was clipped by 2 bases and J by 2 bases, with 6 bases between them. From germline, CDR1 is MNHEY and CDR2 SMNVEV (reference sequence). The CDR3 is 13 amino acids. As DNA, the CDR3 is TGTGCCAGCAGTTTAAACAGCAACTATGGCTACACCTTC. Translation: CASSLNSNYGYTF.

The J gene is TRBJ2-5, the V gene TRBV18; TRBD1 might be the D (5 bases). Trimming pared 1 base from V and 5 bases from J, leaving 11 bases between. The germline gives CDR1 KGHSH, CDR2 LQKENI. The CDR3 consists of 14 residues. The CDR3 sequence: CASSPQGRWETQYF. For the CDR3, the DNA is TGTGCCAGCTCACCACAGGGGCGTTGGGAGACCCAGTACTTC.

The chain has TRBV7-3 and TRBJ1-1; D perhaps matches TRBD1 (6 bases). CDR1 SGHTA and CDR2 FQGTGA come from the germline V gene. The CDR3 totals 12 residues. Trimming took 2 bases from V and 7 from J, leaving 8 bases between them. This CDR3 is CASSLGGGEAFF. DNA for the CDR3: TGTGCCAGCAGCTTAGGGGGCGGTGAAGCTTTCTTT.

The chain links TRBV11-2 to TRBJ2-7; 13 nucleotides line up with TRBD2. Unmatched junction bases numbered 4, after V lost 2 bases and J lost 3 bases. Germline V CDR1 and CDR2: SGHAT, FQNNGV. The CDR3 loop spans 16 amino acids. In nucleotides, the CDR3 is TGTGCCAGCAGCTTACAGAGACTAGCGGGAGGCTACGAGCAGTACTTC. Translated, it gives CASSLQRLAGGYEQYF.

This chain connects TRBV6-5 to TRBJ2-3; the match to TRBD2 covers 7 bases. V lost 2 bases and J lost 1; bases outside the gene matches: 6. The CDR3 is made up of 16 amino acids. Per germline, CDR1 MNHEY and CDR2 SVGAGI. CDR3: CASSYTREVGTDTQYF. CDR3 bases: TGTGCCAGCAGTTACACCCGGGAGGTGGGCACAGATACGCAGTATTTT.

The chain combines TRBV2 with TRBJ1-5; tentatively, D is TRBD1 (5 bases). CDR3 length: 13 residues. The ends were cut back, 10 bases at V and 7 bases at J, with 17 bases in the middle. In germline, CDR1 is SNHLY, CDR2 FYNNEI. Here the CDR3 DNA reads TGTGCCACCATCACCAGGGATGGGCAGCCCCAGCATTTT. Amino acid sequence: CATITRDGQPQHF. The whole variable domain, remainder taken from reference TRBV2 and TRBJ1-5, is EPEVTQTPSHQVTQMGQEVILRCVPISNHLYFYWYRQILGQKVEFLVSFYNNEISEKSEIFDDQFSVERPDGSNFTLKIRSTKLEDSAMYFCATITRDGQPQHFGDGTRLSIL.

This clone was observed a handful of times. The rearrangement uses TRBV2 and TRBJ2-1; 7 nucleotides align to TRBD2. Per the germline V gene, CDR1 is SNHLY and CDR2 is FYNNEI. This CDR3 is built from 14 residues. Losses at the gene ends were 11 bases for V and 4 bases for J; bases not matched to a gene: 11. The CDR3 DNA is TGTGCCTCGCTTATGGAGCGGGGTTACAATGAGCAGTTCTTC. Residues: CASLMERGYNEQFF.

The V call is TRBV29-1, the J call TRBJ2-7; perhaps TRBD2 as D (5 bases). Germline CDR1 and CDR2: SQVTM and ANQGSEA. This CDR3 spans 19 amino acids. Trimming stripped 5 bases from V and 7 bases from J, with 36 bases between. The CDR3 loop is CSVRLRREDPGSRAGEQYF. The CDR3, as DNA: TGCAGCGTTCGTCTTCGGCGCGAGGATCCGGGAAGTCGGGCGGGTGAGCAGTACTTC.

The genes are TRBV2 and TRBJ1-1, with 7 bases aligning to TRBD1. V dropped 5 bases and J dropped 8; count of bases not matched to a gene: 5. This CDR3 has 12 amino acids. Germline V gene sequence: CDR1 SNHLY, CDR2 FYNNEI. The chain's CDR3 is CASSPRDREAFF. The CDR3 DNA sequence: TGTGCCAGCAGTCCCCGGGACAGAGAAGCTTTCTTT.

J is TRBJ1-6 and V is TRBV6-2 or TRBV6-3, with D possibly being TRBD1 (5 bases). CDR1 and CDR2 (germline): MNHEY, SVGEGT. This CDR3 comprises 12 residues. The V and J ends lost 5 bases and 9 bases respectively, with 8 bases between them. CDR3 protein: CASSPTASPLHF. In DNA, the CDR3 is TGTGCCAGCAGTCCGACAGCTTCACCCCTCCACTTT.

This clone is a singleton in its sample. The V gene is TRBV27, the J gene TRBJ2-3, with 9 bases identical to TRBD2. Germline V gene data show CDR1 as MNHEY and CDR2 as SMNVEV (reference sequence). This CDR3 is 15 amino acids long. V lost 6 bases, J lost 1 base, and 5 bases stayed unmatched. This CDR3 is CASSLSGRRTDTQYF. The CDR3 nucleotides are TGTGCCAGCAGCCTAAGCGGGAGGCGCACAGATACGCAGTATTTT.

The rearrangement joins TRBV27 to TRBJ1-5; D perhaps matches TRBD1 (5 bases). The CDR3 extends over 12 amino acids. The germline V and J ends were trimmed by 6 bases and 10 bases, with 13 bases remaining between them. The germline V gene encodes CDR1 MNHEY and CDR2 SMNVEV (reference sequence). For the CDR3, the DNA is TGTGCCAGCAGGTCAGGGAGGACTCCCCAGCATTTT. Translated: CASRSGRTPQHF.

CDR3 sequence reads: CASSPIDRVNGYTF. CDR3 DNA: TGTGCCAGCAGCCCAATAGACAGGGTGAATGGCTACACCTTC. V is TRBV7-9 and J is TRBJ1-2; 7 bases line up with TRBD1. The CDR3 runs to 14 residues. Looked up from germline, CDR1 is SEHNR and CDR2 is FQNEAQ (reference sequence). Trimming removed 5 bases from V and 6 bases from J; junction bases left unmatched: 9.

J is TRBJ2-1 and V is TRBV24-1; TRBD2 matches at 7 bases. From germline, CDR1 is KGHDR and CDR2 SFDVKD. Trimming took 5 bases from V and 4 from J; bases not matched to a gene: 7. This CDR3 contains 15 residues. This chain's CDR3 is CATSARTRTYNEQFF. CDR3 DNA sequence: TGTGCCACCAGTGCCCGGACTAGGACATACAATGAGCAGTTCTTC.

This chain's CDR3 is CASSLRGSGDNEQFF. Written as DNA, the CDR3 is TGTGCCAGCAGCTTACGCGGGAGTGGGGACAATGAGCAGTTCTTC. The chain links TRBV7-9 to TRBJ2-1; TRBD2 agrees at 7 bases. The CDR3 is 15 amino acids. Germline CDR1 and CDR2: SEHNR and FQNEAQ (reference sequence). J was trimmed by 5 bases and V by 2 bases; bases with no gene match: 6.